These 15 T cell receptor beta chains originate from one sample sequenced in a study of T-cell memory formation after mild COVID-19. TCRdb ran MiXCR on the 5' RACE reads and lists one entry per CDR3 protein. This sample carries under 70,000 distinct CDR3 sequences, 9.3% of them seen once, and the ten largest clones take 1.1%. The sample taken for sequencing was PBMCs or a T cell subset sorted from them (not recorded which). Receptor source: a man between 18 and 35 years old who had mild COVID-19 (a few samples of this study predate the infection). Cell type and time point are not known.

This clonotype was recorded at least ten times. The chain combines TRBV6-5 with TRBJ2-1; a weak D match, TRBD1 (5 bases). Germline-derived CDR1 and CDR2 are MNHEY and SVGAGI. The CDR3 covers 11 residues. V shed 6 bases and J shed 15 bases, with 15 bases lying between them. CDR3 nucleotide sequence: TGTGCCAGCAGAGCAGGGTCCGCGGTGTTCTTC. Its protein is CASRAGSAVFF.

This clonotype was detected only once. V gene TRBV7-2 combines with J gene TRBJ1-1; D remains ambiguous. The CDR3 spans 15 residues. V shed 7 bases and J shed 3 bases, with 18 bases lying between them. Looked up from germline, CDR1 is SGHTA and CDR2 is FQGNSA. CDR3 region: CASTLLAGADTEAFF. The CDR3 nucleotides read TGTGCCAGCACCCTACTAGCGGGCGCAGACACTGAAGCTTTCTTT.

This clonotype was detected many times. The V gene is TRBV20-1, the J gene TRBJ1-1, with a possible D match to TRBD1 (6 bases). This CDR3 region has 13 residues. Between the trimmed V and J ends, which lost 3 bases and 0 bases, there was a span of 8 bases. CDR1 is DFQATT, CDR2 SNEGSKA, per germline (reference sequence). This CDR3 reads CSARGGLNTEAFF. The CDR3 nucleotides read TGCAGTGCTAGGGGGGGGCTGAACACTGAAGCTTTCTTT.

The chain couples TRBV7-3 to TRBJ2-3; tentatively, D is TRBD1 (5 bases). Trimming stripped 2 bases from V and 0 bases from J, with 18 bases between. Germline loops: CDR1 SGHTA, CDR2 FQGTGA. The CDR3 is 18 amino acids. The CDR3 spells CASSLWVRQSLSTDTQYF. DNA of the CDR3: TGTGCCAGCAGCTTATGGGTGAGACAGTCTCTAAGCACAGATACGCAGTATTTT.

The sample holds a few counts of this clonotype. This chain uses TRBV20-1 with TRBJ2-5; tentative D call: TRBD2 (5 bases). CDR1 is DFQATT and CDR2 is SNEGSKA in the germline V gene (reference sequence). The V gene lost 1 base and the J gene lost 5 bases, with 11 bases spanning the gap. This CDR3 is built from 13 residues. The CDR3 region has the DNA TGCAGTGCTAGAGGGACTCCGCGGGAGACCCAGTACTTC. The encoded protein is CSARGTPRETQYF.

This clonotype was seen only a few times. The chain links TRBV7-9 to TRBJ2-7; no clear D. Deletions cut 1 base from V and 2 bases from J, with 9 bases between. In germline, CDR1 is SEHNR, CDR2 FQNEAQ (reference sequence). The length of the CDR3 is 14 residues. CDR3 sequence: CASSLDSWPYEQYV. CDR3 sequence (DNA): TGTGCCAGCAGCTTAGATAGTTGGCCCTACGAGCAGTACGTC.

This clonotype was seen more than once but under ten times. The chain has TRBV29-1 and TRBJ2-3; D not resolved. Trimming cost V 4 bases and J 2 bases, with 13 bases left between them. Germline CDR1 and CDR2: SQVTM and ANQGSEA. CDR3 length: 14 residues. CDR3 residues: CSVARRQYTDTQYF. For the CDR3, the DNA is TGCAGCGTTGCCCGACGGCAGTACACAGATACGCAGTATTTT.

The sample holds many counts of this clonotype. V usage is TRBV7-2 and J usage is TRBJ2-7, with a tentative D call TRBD2 (6 bases). The ends were cut back, 5 bases at V and 0 bases at J, with 11 bases in the middle. The CDR3 spans 14 residues. Looked up from germline, CDR1 is SGHTA and CDR2 is FQGNSA. This chain's CDR3 is CASSRDGSSYEQYV. Here the CDR3 DNA reads TGTGCCAGCAGCCGCGACGGGAGCTCCTACGAGCAGTACGTC.

This clonotype was seen more than once but under ten times. CDR3 DNA sequence: TGTGCCAGCAGCTTGGATGCGGTGAACACTGAAGCTTTCTTT. This sequence encodes CASSLDAVNTEAFF. The chain links TRBV5-4 to TRBJ1-1; D is uncertain. CDR1 and CDR2 from the germline V gene are SGHNT and YYREEE (reference sequence). The CDR3 is 14 amino acids. Trimming cost V 0 bases and J 0 bases, with 6 bases left between them.

The chain carries TRBV29-1 and TRBJ1-2; D is perhaps TRBD1 (5 bases). V lost 8 bases and J lost 7, with 20 bases in between. The length of the CDR3 is 13 residues. Germline CDR1 SQVTM, CDR2 ANQGSEA. The CDR3 spells CSSWNPGLSGYTF. In DNA, the CDR3 is TGCAGCTCATGGAATCCGGGACTCTCTGGCTACACCTTC.

This clonotype was detected many times. The germline gene is not matched at one end of the junction; a read error may be the cause. The chain has TRBV7-9 and TRBJ2-1; no clear D gene. The CDR3 has 8 residues. The germline V gene has CDR1 SEHNR and CDR2 FQNEAQ (reference sequence). In nucleotides, the CDR3 is TGTGCCAGCAGCTCCTCCGACTTC. This gives the protein CASSSSDF.

This clonotype was counted ten times or more. The chain uses TRBV7-8 and TRBJ2-7; TRBD2 matches at 7 bases. The J segment lost 2 bases and the V segment lost 2 bases, leaving 6 bases of the junction unmatched. There are 15 residues in the CDR3. Germline V gene lookup returns CDR1 SGHVS and CDR2 FQNEAQ. CDR3 sequence: CASSLRASGTYEQYF. The CDR3, as DNA: TGTGCCAGCAGCTTACGGGCTAGCGGTACCTACGAGCAGTACTTC.

This clonotype was picked up a small number of times. The chain joins TRBV6-5 to TRBJ2-4; 9 nucleotides agree with TRBD1. Germline V lookup: CDR1 MNHEY, CDR2 SVGAGI. The V gene end was trimmed by 4 bases and the J gene end by 3 bases; junction bases not matched to a gene: 4. CDR3 length equals 15 residues. Here the CDR3 reads CASSSPGQGKNIQYF. The CDR3 DNA sequence: TGTGCCAGCAGTTCCCCGGGACAGGGCAAAAACATTCAGTACTTC.

V is TRBV29-1 and J is TRBJ2-5; D ambiguous. The germline V gene encodes CDR1 SQVTM and CDR2 ANQGSEA. Trimming removed 3 bases from V and 5 bases from J, with 10 bases in between. The CDR3 sequence is 12 residues long. The CDR3 is CSVDPLQETQYF. In DNA, the CDR3 is TGCAGCGTTGACCCACTCCAGGAGACCCAGTACTTC.

As regards this clonotype: One base away lies a much larger clone, so this may be a sequencing read error. This rearrangement joins TRBV7-2 to TRBJ2-3, with 14 bases lining up with TRBD2. V gave up 5 bases and J gave up 5 bases; unmatched junction bases: 9. From germline, CDR1 is SGHTA and CDR2 FQGNSA. CDR3 length equals 17 residues. In DNA form, the CDR3 reads TGTGCCAGCAGCCACCCCGGACTAGCGGGGGGTGGAGATACGCAGTATTTT. Translation gives CASSHPGLAGGGDTQYF.